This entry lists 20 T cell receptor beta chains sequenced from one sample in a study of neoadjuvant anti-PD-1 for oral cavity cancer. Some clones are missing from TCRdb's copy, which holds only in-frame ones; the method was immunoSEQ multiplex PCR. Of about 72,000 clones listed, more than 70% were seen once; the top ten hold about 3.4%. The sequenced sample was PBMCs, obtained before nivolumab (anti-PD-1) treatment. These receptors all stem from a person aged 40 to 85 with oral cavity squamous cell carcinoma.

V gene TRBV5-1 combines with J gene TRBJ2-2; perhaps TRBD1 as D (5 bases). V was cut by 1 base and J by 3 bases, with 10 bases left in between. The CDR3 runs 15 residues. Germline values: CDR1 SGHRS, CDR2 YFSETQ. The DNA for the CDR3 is TGCGCCAGCAGCTTGCACGACAGCTACACCGGGGAGCTGTTTTTT. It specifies CASSLHDSYTGELFF. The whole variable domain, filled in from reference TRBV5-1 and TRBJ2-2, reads KAGVTQTPRYLIKTRGQQVTLSCSPISGHRSVSWYQQTPGQGLQFLFEYFSETQRNKGNFPGRFSGRQFSNSRSEMNVSTLELGDSALYLCASSLHDSYTGELFFGEGSRLTVL.

The CDR3 sequence: CAWSGQGANNEKLFF. CDR3 bases: TGTGCCTGGAGTGGACAGGGGGCGAATAATGAAAAACTGTTTTTT. The chain joins TRBV30 to TRBJ1-4; the match to TRBD1 covers 10 bases. This CDR3 has 15 amino acids. The ends lost 1 base at V and 4 bases at J; junction bases unmatched: 3. The germline V gene has CDR1 GTSNPN and CDR2 SVGIG (reference sequence).

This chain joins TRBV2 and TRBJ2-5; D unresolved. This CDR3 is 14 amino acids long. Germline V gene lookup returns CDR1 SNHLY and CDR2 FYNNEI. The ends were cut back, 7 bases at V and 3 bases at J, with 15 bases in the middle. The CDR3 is CASKVGSGKETQYF. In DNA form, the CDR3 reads TGTGCCAGCAAAGTGGGCAGTGGGAAAGAGACCCAGTACTTC.

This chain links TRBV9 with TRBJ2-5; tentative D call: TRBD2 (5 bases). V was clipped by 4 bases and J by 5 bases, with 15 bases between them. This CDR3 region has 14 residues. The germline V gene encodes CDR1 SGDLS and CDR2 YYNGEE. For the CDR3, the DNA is TGTGCCAGCAGCCCGCGTGGGGAGTCGGAGACCCAGTACTTC. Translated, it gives CASSPRGESETQYF.

Here the CDR3 DNA reads TGTGCCAGCAGCCCACTAGCGGGGGGGGGCACAGATACGCAGTATTTT. Its protein product is CASSPLAGGGTDTQYF. This chain links TRBV9 with TRBJ2-3; 13 bases map to TRBD2. The CDR3 runs to 16 residues. Germline CDR1 SGDLS, CDR2 YYNGEE. With V trimmed by 4 bases and J by 1 base, 3 bases remained unmatched.

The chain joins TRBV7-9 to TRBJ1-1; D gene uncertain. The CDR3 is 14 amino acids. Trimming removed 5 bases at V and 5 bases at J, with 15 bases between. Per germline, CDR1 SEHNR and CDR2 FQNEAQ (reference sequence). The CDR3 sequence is CASSPWNPGTEAFF. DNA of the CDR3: TGTGCCAGCAGCCCGTGGAACCCGGGGACTGAAGCTTTCTTT. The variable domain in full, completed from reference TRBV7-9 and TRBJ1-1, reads DTGVSQNPRHKITKRGQNVTFRCDPISEHNRLYWYRQTLGQGPEFLTYFQNEAQLEKSRLLSDRFSAERPKGSFSTLEIQRTEQGDSAMYLCASSPWNPGTEAFFGQGTRLTVV.

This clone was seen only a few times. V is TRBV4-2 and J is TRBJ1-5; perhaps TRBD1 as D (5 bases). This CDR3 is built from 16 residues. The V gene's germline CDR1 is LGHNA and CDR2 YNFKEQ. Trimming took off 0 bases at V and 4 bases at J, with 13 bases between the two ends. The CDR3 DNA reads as TGTGCCAGCAGCCAAGATCAGGGAGGGGTGAATCAGCCCCAGCATTTT. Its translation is CASSQDQGGVNQPQHF.

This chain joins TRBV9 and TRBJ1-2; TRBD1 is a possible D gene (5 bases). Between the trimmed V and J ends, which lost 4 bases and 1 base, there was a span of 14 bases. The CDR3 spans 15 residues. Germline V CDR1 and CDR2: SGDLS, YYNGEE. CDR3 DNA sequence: TGTGCCAGCAGCACCCCGGGACCGAGTAACTATGGCTACACCTTC. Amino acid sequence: CASSTPGPSNYGYTF. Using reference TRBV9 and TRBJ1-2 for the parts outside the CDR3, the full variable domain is DSGVTQTPKHLITATGQRVTLRCSPRSGDLSVYWYQQSLDQGLQFLIQYYNGEERAKGNILERFSAQQFPDLHSELNLSSLELGDSALYFCASSTPGPSNYGYTFGSGTRLTVV.

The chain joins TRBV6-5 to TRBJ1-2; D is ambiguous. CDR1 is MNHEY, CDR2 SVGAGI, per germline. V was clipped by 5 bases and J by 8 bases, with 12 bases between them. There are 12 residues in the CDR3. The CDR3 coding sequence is TGTGCCAGCAGTACGCCCCTCAGCGGCTACACCTTC. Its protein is CASSTPLSGYTF.

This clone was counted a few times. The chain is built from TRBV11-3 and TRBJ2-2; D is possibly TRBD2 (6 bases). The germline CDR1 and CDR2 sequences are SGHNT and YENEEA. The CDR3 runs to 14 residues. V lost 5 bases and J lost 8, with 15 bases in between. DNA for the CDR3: TGTGCCAGCAGCACAACTAGCTTGGCTGGGGAGCTGTTTTTT. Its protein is CASSTTSLAGELFF.

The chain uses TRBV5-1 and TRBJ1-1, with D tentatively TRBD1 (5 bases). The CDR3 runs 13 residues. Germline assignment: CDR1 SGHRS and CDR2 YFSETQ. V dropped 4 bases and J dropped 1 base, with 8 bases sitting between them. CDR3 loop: CASSAQENTEAFF. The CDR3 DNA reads TGCGCCAGCAGCGCACAGGAGAACACTGAAGCTTTCTTT.

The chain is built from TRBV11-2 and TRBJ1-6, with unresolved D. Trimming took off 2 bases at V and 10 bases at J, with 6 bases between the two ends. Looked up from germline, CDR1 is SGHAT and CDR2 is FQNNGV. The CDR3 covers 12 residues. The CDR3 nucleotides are TGTGCCAGCAGCTTATGGGGATCACCCCTCCACTTT. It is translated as CASSLWGSPLHF. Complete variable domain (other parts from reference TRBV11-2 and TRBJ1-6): EAGVAQSPRYKIIEKRQSVAFWCNPISGHATLYWYQQILGQGPKLLIQFQNNGVVDDSQLPKDRFSAERLKGVDSTLKIQPAKLEDSAVYLCASSLWGSPLHFGNGTRLTVT.

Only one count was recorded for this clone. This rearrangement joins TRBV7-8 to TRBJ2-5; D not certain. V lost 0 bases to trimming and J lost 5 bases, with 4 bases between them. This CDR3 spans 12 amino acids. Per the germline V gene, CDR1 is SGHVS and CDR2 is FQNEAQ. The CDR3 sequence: CASSLALETQYF. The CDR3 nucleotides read TGTGCCAGCAGCTTAGCATTGGAGACCCAGTACTTC.

CDR3 sequence reads: CASSLARTGWSEKLFF. CDR3 sequence (DNA): TGTGCCAGCAGCTTAGCACGGACAGGTTGGAGTGAAAAACTGTTTTTT. J is TRBJ1-4 and V is TRBV7-8; 7 bases map to TRBD1. With V trimmed by 0 bases and J by 7 bases, 8 bases remained unmatched. Germline-derived CDR1 and CDR2 are SGHVS and FQNEAQ. This CDR3 is built from 16 residues. The full variable domain, rest sourced from reference TRBV7-8 and TRBJ1-4, is GAGVSQSPRYKVAKRGQDVALRCDPISGHVSLFWYQQALGQGPEFLTYFQNEAQLDKSGLPSDRFFAERPEGSVSTLKIQRTQQEDSAVYLCASSLARTGWSEKLFFGSGTQLSVL.

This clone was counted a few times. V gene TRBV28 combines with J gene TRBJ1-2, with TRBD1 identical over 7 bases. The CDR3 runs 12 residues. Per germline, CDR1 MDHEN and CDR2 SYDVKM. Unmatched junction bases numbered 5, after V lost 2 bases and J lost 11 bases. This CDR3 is CASSLRTGKYTF. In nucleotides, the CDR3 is TGTGCCAGCAGTTTAAGGACAGGAAAATACACCTTC.

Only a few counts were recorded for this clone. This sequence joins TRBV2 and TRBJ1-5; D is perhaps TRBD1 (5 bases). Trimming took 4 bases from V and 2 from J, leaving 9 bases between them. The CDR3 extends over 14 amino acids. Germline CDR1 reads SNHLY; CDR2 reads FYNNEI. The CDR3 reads CASSGQGRNQPQHF. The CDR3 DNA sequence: TGTGCCAGCAGTGGGCAGGGTCGCAATCAGCCCCAGCATTTT.

The CDR3 bases are TGTGCCAGCAGCGTACAGACAGGGGACACGGGAGAGACCCAGTACTTC. Amino acids: CASSVQTGDTGETQYF. The gene calls are TRBV9 and TRBJ2-5, with 8 bases fitting TRBD1. The CDR3 has 16 residues. Trimming took 1 base from V and 4 from J; bases not matched to a gene: 9. The V gene's germline CDR1 is SGDLS and CDR2 YYNGEE.

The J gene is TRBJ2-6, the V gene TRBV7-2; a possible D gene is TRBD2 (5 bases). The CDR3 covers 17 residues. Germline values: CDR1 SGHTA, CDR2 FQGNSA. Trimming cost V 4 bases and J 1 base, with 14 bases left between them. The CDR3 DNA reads TGTGCCAGCAGCTCACGCCGTGGACTTTCTGGGGCCAACGTCCTGACTTTC. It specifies CASSSRRGLSGANVLTF.

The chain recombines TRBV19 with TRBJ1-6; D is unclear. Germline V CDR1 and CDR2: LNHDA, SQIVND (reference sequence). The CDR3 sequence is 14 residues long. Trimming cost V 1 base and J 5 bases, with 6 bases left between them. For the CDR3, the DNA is TGTGCCAGTAGTATAGTCGGGCATAATTCACCCCTCCACTTT. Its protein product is CASSIVGHNSPLHF.

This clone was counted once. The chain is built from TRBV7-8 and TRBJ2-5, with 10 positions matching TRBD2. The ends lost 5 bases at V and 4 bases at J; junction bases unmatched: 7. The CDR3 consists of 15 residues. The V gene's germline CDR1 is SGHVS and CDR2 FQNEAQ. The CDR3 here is CASSHLAGDGETQYF. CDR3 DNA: TGTGCCAGCAGCCACCTAGCGGGAGATGGAGAGACCCAGTACTTC.